The clone carrying this T cell receptor (beta chain) was picked up one time. The data originate from a study of control samples from healthy donors and cancer patients. Libraries were prepared by immunoSEQ multiplex PCR; TCRdb keeps only in-frame clonotypes and omits some of them. In the table there are about 150,000 clones, 94% of which are singletons. In germline, CDR1 is PRHDT, CDR2 FYEKMQ (reference sequence). With V trimmed by 5 bases and J by 6 bases, 14 bases remained unmatched. This CDR3 has 16 amino acids. The chain joins TRBV13 to TRBJ1-2, with TRBD1 identical over 8 bases. The sequenced material came from blood. The receptor was derived from a man in his forties in good health. The chain's CDR3 is CASSGGPDREGDGYTF. The CDR3 DNA follows: TGTGCCAGCAGCGGAGGCCCGGACAGGGAAGGGGATGGCTACACCTTC.